Reported below is one T cell receptor (beta chain). The sample's time point: newly diagnosed GD, antithyroid drugs for less than 3 months. PBMC-extracted RNA yielded the TCR library. These data come from a study of regulatory T cells in long-lasting Graves disease. Germline V CDR1 and CDR2: DFQATT, SNEGSKA (reference sequence). Trimming stripped 1 base from V and 4 bases from J, with 11 bases between. CDR3 size: 15 residues. The TCR beta library used iRepertoire HTBI primers with Arm-PCR amplification of CDR3. TCRdb fed the multiplex PCR reads into MiXCR, producing one record per CDR3 protein. Here the sample spans about 470,000 distinct CDR3 sequences, 14% to 15% being singletons. The same sample was also used in a study of T cells in Graves' hyperthyroidism and ophthalmopathy. As that report states: Carried out on the TCR CDR3, a first-round RT-PCR used the HTBI primer set. Blood samples included most of the expanded thyroid clonotypes exceeding 0.001.

The chain carries TRBV20-1 and TRBJ1-6, with D possibly matching TRBD1 (6 bases). The sequencing used peripheral blood mononuclear cells (PBMCs), collected at new diagnosis, from a patient treated with antithyroid drugs. The TCR was taken from a woman between 25 and 40 years old with Graves disease. The CDR3 DNA sequence: TGCAGTGCTAGAGTCGTGACAGGTTATAATTCACCCCTCCACTTT. This encodes CSARVVTGYNSPLHF.